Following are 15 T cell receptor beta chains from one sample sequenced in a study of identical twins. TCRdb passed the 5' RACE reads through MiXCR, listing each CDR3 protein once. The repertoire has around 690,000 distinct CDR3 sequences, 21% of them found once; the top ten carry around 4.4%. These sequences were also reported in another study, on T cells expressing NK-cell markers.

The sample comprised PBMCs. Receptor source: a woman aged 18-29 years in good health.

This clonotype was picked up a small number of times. CDR3 in DNA: TGCAGCGTCGTACTTCGGCAAGAGACCCAGTACTTC. Translated, it gives CSVVLRQETQYF. The chain couples TRBV29-1 to TRBJ2-5; D unclear. Looked up from germline, CDR1 is SQVTM and CDR2 is ANQGSEA. This CDR3 contains 12 residues. V lost 6 bases and J lost 2, with 10 bases in between.

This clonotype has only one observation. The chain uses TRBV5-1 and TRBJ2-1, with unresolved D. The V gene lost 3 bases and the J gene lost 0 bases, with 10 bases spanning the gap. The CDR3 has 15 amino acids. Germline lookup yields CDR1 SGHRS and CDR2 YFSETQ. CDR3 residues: CASSSLLSSYNEQFF. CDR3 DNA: TGCGCCAGCAGCTCCCTTCTTAGCTCCTACAATGAGCAGTTCTTC. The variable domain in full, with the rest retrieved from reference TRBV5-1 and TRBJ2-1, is KAGVTQTPRYLIKTRGQQVTLSCSPISGHRSVSWYQQTPGQGLQFLFEYFSETQRNKGNFPGRFSGRQFSNSRSEMNVSTLELGDSALYLCASSSLLSSYNEQFFGPGTRLTVL.

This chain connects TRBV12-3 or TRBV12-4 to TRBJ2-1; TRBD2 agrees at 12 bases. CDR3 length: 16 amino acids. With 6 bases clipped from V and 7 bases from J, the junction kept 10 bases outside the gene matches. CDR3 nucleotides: TGTGCCAGCAGGCCCTCCCTAGCGGGAGGGTTGAATGAGCAGTTCTTC. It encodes CASRPSLAGGLNEQFF.

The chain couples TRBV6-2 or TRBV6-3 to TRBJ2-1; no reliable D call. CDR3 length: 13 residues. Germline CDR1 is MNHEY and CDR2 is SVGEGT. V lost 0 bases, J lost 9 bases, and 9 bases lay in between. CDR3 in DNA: TGTGCCAGCAGTTACTCCGGAACGGGTGAGCAGTTCTTC. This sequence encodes CASSYSGTGEQFF.

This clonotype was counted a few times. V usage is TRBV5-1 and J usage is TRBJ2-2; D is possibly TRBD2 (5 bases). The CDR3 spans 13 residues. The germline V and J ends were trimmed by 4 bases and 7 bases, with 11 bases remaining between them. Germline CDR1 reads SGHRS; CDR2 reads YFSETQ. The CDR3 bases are TGCGCCAGCAGCCAAAGGGAGAACGGGGAGCTGTTTTTT. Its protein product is CASSQRENGELFF.

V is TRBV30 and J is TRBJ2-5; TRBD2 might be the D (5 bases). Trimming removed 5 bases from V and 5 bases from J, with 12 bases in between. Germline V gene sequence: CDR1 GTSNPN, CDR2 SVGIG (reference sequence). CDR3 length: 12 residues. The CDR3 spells CAWLGQRETQYF. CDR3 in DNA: TGTGCCTGGCTCGGCCAGCGGGAGACCCAGTACTTC.

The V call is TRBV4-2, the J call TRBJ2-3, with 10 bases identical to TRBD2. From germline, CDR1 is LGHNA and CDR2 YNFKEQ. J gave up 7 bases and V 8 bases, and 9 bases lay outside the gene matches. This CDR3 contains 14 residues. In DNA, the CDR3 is TGTGCCAGCGGTCCAGCGGGAGGGCAGTATACGCAGTATTTT. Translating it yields CASGPAGGQYTQYF.

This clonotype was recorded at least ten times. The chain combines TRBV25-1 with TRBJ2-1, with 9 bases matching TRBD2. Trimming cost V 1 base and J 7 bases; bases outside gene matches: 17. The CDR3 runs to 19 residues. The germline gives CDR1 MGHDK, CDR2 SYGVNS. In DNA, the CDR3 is TGTGCCAGCAGTGAATTAGGGCGGGAGGGCAGCCTGCGCATTAATGAGCAGTTCTTC. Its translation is CASSELGREGSLRINEQFF.

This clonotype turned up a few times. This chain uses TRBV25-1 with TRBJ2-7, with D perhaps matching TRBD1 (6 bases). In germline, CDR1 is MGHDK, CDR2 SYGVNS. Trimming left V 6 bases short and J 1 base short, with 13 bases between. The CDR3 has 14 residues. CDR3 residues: CASRGEQGSYEQYF. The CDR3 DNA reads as TGTGCCAGCAGGGGGGAGCAGGGGTCCTACGAGCAGTACTTC.

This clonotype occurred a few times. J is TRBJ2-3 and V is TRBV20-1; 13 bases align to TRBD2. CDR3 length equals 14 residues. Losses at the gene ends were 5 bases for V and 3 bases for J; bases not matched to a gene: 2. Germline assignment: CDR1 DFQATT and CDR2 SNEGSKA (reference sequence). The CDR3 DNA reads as TGCAGTGCTTGGACTAGCGGGAGTACAGATACGCAGTATTTT. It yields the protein CSAWTSGSTDTQYF.

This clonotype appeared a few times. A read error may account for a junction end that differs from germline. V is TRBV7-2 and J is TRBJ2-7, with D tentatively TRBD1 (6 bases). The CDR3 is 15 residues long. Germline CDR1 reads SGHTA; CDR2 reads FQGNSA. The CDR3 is CASSLAKQGGYEQYF. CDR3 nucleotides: TGTGCCAGCAGCCTAGCAAAACAGGGTGGCTACGAGCAGTACTTC.

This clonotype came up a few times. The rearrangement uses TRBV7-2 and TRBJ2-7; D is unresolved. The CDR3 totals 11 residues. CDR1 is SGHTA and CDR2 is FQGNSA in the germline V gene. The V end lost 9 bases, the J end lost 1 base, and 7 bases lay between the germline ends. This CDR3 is CASGWSYEQYF. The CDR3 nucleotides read TGTGCCAGTGGTTGGTCCTACGAGCAGTACTTC. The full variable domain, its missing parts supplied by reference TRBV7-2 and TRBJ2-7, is GAGVSQSPSNKVTEKGKDVELRCDPISGHTALYWYRQSLGQGLEFLIYFQGNSAPDKSGLPSDRFSAERTGGSVSTLTIQRTQQEDSAVYLCASGWSYEQYFGPGTRLTVT.

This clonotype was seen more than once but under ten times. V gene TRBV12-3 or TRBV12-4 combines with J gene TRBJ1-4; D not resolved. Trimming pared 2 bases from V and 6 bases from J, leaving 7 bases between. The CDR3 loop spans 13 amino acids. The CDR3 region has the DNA TGTGCCAGCAGTTTATGGGGATATGAAAAACTGTTTTTT. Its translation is CASSLWGYEKLFF.

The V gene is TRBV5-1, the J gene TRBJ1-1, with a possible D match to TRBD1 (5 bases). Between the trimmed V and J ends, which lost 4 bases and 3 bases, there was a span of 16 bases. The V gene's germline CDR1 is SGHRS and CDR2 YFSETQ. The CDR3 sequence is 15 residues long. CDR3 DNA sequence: TGCGCCAGCAGCGTAAGAGGGGTGAGGGACACTGAAGCTTTCTTT. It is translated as CASSVRGVRDTEAFF.

The CDR3 loop reads CASSLGLGSDETQYF. The CDR3 DNA reads as TGCGCCAGCAGCCTGGGCCTAGGTTCCGACGAGACCCAGTACTTC. This rearrangement joins TRBV5-1 to TRBJ2-5, with unresolved D. V lost 4 bases and J lost 5, with 18 bases in between. The CDR3 totals 15 residues. Germline V gene lookup returns CDR1 SGHRS and CDR2 YFSETQ.